These 28 T cell receptor beta chains originate from one sample sequenced in a study of cytomegalovirus exposure and HLA in healthy donors. Primers: 60 Vbeta forward and 13 Jbeta reverse. Sequencing was performed with immunoSEQ multiplex PCR; in TCRdb, only in-frame clones are kept and a portion is missing. Of 150,000 to 200,000 clones listed, roughly 80% are singletons. Sequencing was performed on PBMCs. All receptors come from a woman between 40 and 55 years old in good health and CMV-seropositive.

The rearrangement uses TRBV5-1 and TRBJ2-7, with D uncertain. The CDR3 has 14 amino acids. Trimming left V 2 bases short and J 3 bases short, with 12 bases between. Germline CDR1 SGHRS, CDR2 YFSETQ. CDR3 nucleotide sequence: TGCGCCAGCAGCTTCAGAGGAGAAGGCTACGAGCAGTACTTC. Protein: CASSFRGEGYEQYF.

With respect to this clone: The junction departs from the called germline gene at one end, perhaps through a read error. The chain links TRBV5-1 to TRBJ2-5; 15 positions agree with TRBD2. Germline V gene lookup returns CDR1 SGHRS and CDR2 YFSETQ. The CDR3 is 18 amino acids. CDR3 loop: CTSRAGTSGRSPQETQYF. DNA for the CDR3: TGCACCAGCAGGGCCGGGACTAGCGGGAGGTCCCCCCAAGAGACCCAGTACTTC.

This sequence joins TRBV28 and TRBJ1-5; 8 bases agree with TRBD1. The CDR3 is 15 amino acids. Germline V CDR1 and CDR2: MDHEN, SYDVKM. V trimming: 5 bases; J trimming: 6 bases; junction bases outside the gene matches: 9. The CDR3 DNA is TGTGCCAGCAGTATTACAGGGGGACGGATTCAGCCCCAGCATTTT. As protein: CASSITGGRIQPQHF.

In DNA form, the CDR3 reads TGTGCCAGTAGTCTCCAGTTAGGGGGCTGGGAGCAGTACTTC. Translation: CASSLQLGGWEQYF. This chain connects TRBV19 to TRBJ2-7; 7 bases are shared with TRBD1. There are 14 residues in the CDR3. Unmatched junction bases numbered 11, after V lost 5 bases and J lost 7 bases. Germline lookup yields CDR1 LNHDA and CDR2 SQIVND (reference sequence).

The chain combines TRBV11-2 with TRBJ2-1; 10 nucleotides agree with TRBD2. Germline-derived CDR1 and CDR2 are SGHAT and FQNNGV. CDR3 size: 17 residues. V shed 7 bases, J shed 6 bases, and the junction held 15 bases outside the gene matches. CDR3 residues: CASNYPRAGGRTNEQFF. The CDR3, as DNA: TGTGCCAGCAACTACCCGCGAGCGGGAGGGAGAACCAATGAGCAGTTCTTC.

The CDR3 coding sequence is TGTGCCAGCAGTGAACACAGGGTCAACAATCAGCCCCAGCATTTT. This encodes CASSEHRVNNQPQHF. The chain is built from TRBV6-1 and TRBJ1-5; perhaps TRBD1 as D (6 bases). Germline CDR1 MNHNS, CDR2 SASEGT. V shed 2 bases and J shed 3 bases, with 11 bases lying between them. The CDR3 consists of 15 residues.

The V call is TRBV7-2, the J call TRBJ2-6; D possibly corresponds to TRBD1 (6 bases). Germline V gene sequence: CDR1 SGHTA, CDR2 FQGNSA. This CDR3 is 18 amino acids long. V lost 5 bases and J lost 1, with 18 bases in between. The CDR3 protein is CASSRTAGQPSGANVLTF. CDR3 bases: TGTGCCAGCAGCCGAACCGCAGGACAGCCTTCTGGGGCCAACGTCCTGACTTTC.

This clone was seen a few times. V and J are TRBV5-1 and TRBJ2-1, with TRBD2 matching over 8 bases. Looked up from germline, CDR1 is SGHRS and CDR2 is YFSETQ. The CDR3 is made up of 15 amino acids. With 0 bases clipped from V and 7 bases from J, the junction kept 6 bases outside the gene matches. The CDR3 spells CASSLDAGGINEQFF. As DNA, the CDR3 is TGCGCCAGCAGCTTGGACGCGGGAGGCATAAATGAGCAGTTCTTC.

The rearrangement joins TRBV25-1 to TRBJ2-1, with 9 bases aligning to TRBD1. The V gene end was trimmed by 8 bases and the J gene end by 0 bases; junction bases not matched to a gene: 8. The germline CDR1 and CDR2 sequences are MGHDK and SYGVNS. This CDR3 has 16 amino acids. The CDR3 nucleotides read TGTGCCAGCCGACCCGGGACAGGGAACTCCTACAATGAGCAGTTCTTC. Its translation: CASRPGTGNSYNEQFF.

The chain links TRBV4-1 to TRBJ1-2, with 11 bases identical to TRBD1. The CDR3 has 14 amino acids. Germline values: CDR1 MGHRA, CDR2 YSYEKL. The trim removed 1 base at V and 8 bases at J, leaving 3 bases unmatched. In DNA, the CDR3 is TGCGCCAGCAGCCAAGGGCGGACAGGGGGCGGCTACACCTTC. As protein: CASSQGRTGGGYTF.

The CDR3 here is CASRTYVPPTEAFF. The DNA of the CDR3 is TGTGCCAGCAGGACTTACGTCCCGCCCACTGAAGCTTTCTTT. The V gene is TRBV28, the J gene TRBJ1-1; D not resolved. Trimming left V 6 bases short and J 4 bases short, with 15 bases between. Germline V gene sequence: CDR1 MDHEN, CDR2 SYDVKM. The CDR3 runs to 14 residues.

This rearrangement joins TRBV29-1 to TRBJ1-5; perhaps TRBD1 as D (5 bases). Trimming removed 6 bases at V and 4 bases at J, with 13 bases between. CDR3 length: 13 residues. CDR1 and CDR2 (germline): SQVTM, ANQGSEA. CDR3 in amino acids: CSVQGGGNQPQHF. The DNA for the CDR3 is TGCAGCGTCCAGGGAGGCGGGAATCAGCCCCAGCATTTT.

The chain couples TRBV9 to TRBJ2-1; 14 nucleotides line up with TRBD2. Germline CDR1 SGDLS, CDR2 YYNGEE. The length of the CDR3 is 21 residues. J lost 2 bases, V lost 3 bases, and 16 bases had no gene match. In nucleotides, the CDR3 is TGTGCCAGCAGCGGGTACGGGATGGTTGGGACTAGCGGGAGTACCTACAATGAGCAGTTCTTC. Its translation is CASSGYGMVGTSGSTYNEQFF.

The chain uses TRBV5-8 and TRBJ1-1; no definite D call. V lost 1 base and J 11 bases, leaving 12 bases between the germline ends. The germline V gene has CDR1 SGHTS and CDR2 YDEGEE. There are 12 residues in the CDR3. This CDR3 reads CASSLTTALAFF. The CDR3, as DNA: TGTGCCAGCAGCTTGACCACAGCATTGGCTTTCTTT.

The rearrangement joins TRBV28 to TRBJ2-7; 9 nucleotides align to TRBD1. V trimming: 6 bases; J trimming: 6 bases; junction bases outside the gene matches: 9. The CDR3 has 14 amino acids. The germline CDR1 and CDR2 sequences are MDHEN and SYDVKM. CDR3 in DNA: TGTGCCAGCAGAGGACAGGGGTCTGGGGGCGAGCAGTACTTC. Protein product: CASRGQGSGGEQYF. The variable domain in full, completed from reference TRBV28 and TRBJ2-7, reads DVKVTQSSRYLVKRTGEKVFLECVQDMDHENMFWYRQDPGLGLRLIYFSYDVKMKEKGDIPEGYSVSREKKERFSLILESASTNQTSMYLCASRGQGSGGEQYFGPGTRLTVT.

V is TRBV19 and J is TRBJ2-5; D may be TRBD2 (6 bases). V gave up 3 bases and J gave up 1 base, with 9 bases separating them. The CDR3 length is 14 residues. The germline V gene has CDR1 LNHDA and CDR2 SQIVND (reference sequence). CDR3 sequence: CASSMGGGQETQYF. CDR3 DNA sequence: TGTGCCAGTAGTATGGGGGGAGGCCAAGAGACCCAGTACTTC.

This clone has only a few counts. The chain employs TRBV5-4 and TRBJ2-1, with D possibly being TRBD1 (6 bases). CDR3 size: 15 residues. The germline V gene encodes CDR1 SGHNT and CDR2 YYREEE (reference sequence). The ends were cut back, 3 bases at V and 7 bases at J, with 17 bases in the middle. The CDR3 sequence is CASSSYSGVINEQFF. The DNA of the CDR3 is TGTGCCAGCAGCTCTTATTCAGGGGTTATTAATGAGCAGTTCTTC.

As regards this clone: The identical CDR3 is also encoded by other nucleotide sequences in the sample. J is TRBJ2-3 and V is TRBV5-6; 7 nucleotides line up with TRBD1. The CDR3 is made up of 14 amino acids. CDR1 is SGHDT and CDR2 is YYEEEE in the germline V gene. Trimming took 3 bases from V and 1 from J; bases not matched to a gene: 2. The CDR3 here is CASSSTGGTDTQYF. The CDR3, as DNA: TGTGCCAGCAGCTCTACAGGGGGCACAGATACGCAGTATTTT.

This clone was recorded a few times. The V and J genes are TRBV10-3 and TRBJ2-7, with D perhaps matching TRBD1 (6 bases). CDR1 is ENHRY, CDR2 SYGVKD, per germline. The CDR3 is 13 amino acids. Deletions cut 3 bases from V and 4 bases from J, with 10 bases between. CDR3 nucleotides: TGTGCCATCAGTGATCCACAGGGTTACGAGCAGTACTTC. This translates into CAISDPQGYEQYF.

The chain uses TRBV7-2 and TRBJ1-1; D is ambiguous. Germline-derived CDR1 and CDR2 are SGHTA and FQGNSA. Deletions cut 2 bases from V and 2 bases from J, with 6 bases between. The CDR3 extends over 13 amino acids. CDR3 DNA: TGTGCCAGCAGCTTATACAGAAACACTGAAGCTTTCTTT. Its translation is CASSLYRNTEAFF.

This chain uses TRBV6-5 with TRBJ2-7; 7 bases are a match to TRBD1. The trim removed 10 bases at V and 3 bases at J, leaving 6 bases unmatched. The CDR3 has 12 residues. CDR1 and CDR2 (germline): MNHEY, SVGAGI. CDR3 bases: TGTGCCACGGGACAGCTGAACTACGAGCAGTACTTC. Translated: CATGQLNYEQYF.

The V and J genes are TRBV7-2 and TRBJ1-5, with D possibly matching TRBD1 (6 bases). V lost 1 base and J 11 bases, leaving 18 bases between the germline ends. Germline CDR1 reads SGHTA; CDR2 reads FQGNSA. The CDR3 runs 15 residues. CDR3 loop: CASSLGDKTAGAQHF. CDR3 in DNA: TGTGCCAGCAGCTTAGGGGACAAGACCGCCGGTGCCCAGCATTTT.

The chain is built from TRBV5-1 and TRBJ2-1, with 8 bases lining up with TRBD2. Germline CDR1 SGHRS, CDR2 YFSETQ. This CDR3 has 15 residues. Trimming at V came to 0 bases and at J to 8 bases, leaving 7 bases not matched to a gene. CDR3 region: CASSLDPGLVDEQFF. CDR3 DNA sequence: TGCGCCAGCAGCTTGGATCCGGGACTAGTTGATGAGCAGTTCTTC. Full variable domain (outside the CDR3, taken from reference TRBV5-1 and TRBJ2-1): KAGVTQTPRYLIKTRGQQVTLSCSPISGHRSVSWYQQTPGQGLQFLFEYFSETQRNKGNFPGRFSGRQFSNSRSEMNVSTLELGDSALYLCASSLDPGLVDEQFFGPGTRLTVL.

The chain recombines TRBV27 with TRBJ1-2; TRBD1 matches at 7 bases. The CDR3 is made up of 14 amino acids. The V segment lost 5 bases and the J segment 2 bases; nucleotides outside the gene matches: 5. Germline loops: CDR1 MNHEY, CDR2 SMNVEV (reference sequence). CDR3 loop: CASSTRQGNYGYTF. In nucleotides, the CDR3 is TGTGCCAGCAGTACCCGACAGGGCAACTATGGCTACACCTTC.

This clone was seen once. The chain carries TRBV6-5 and TRBJ1-5, with 8 bases matching TRBD1. The CDR3 covers 14 residues. CDR1 is MNHEY, CDR2 SVGAGI, per germline. V lost 5 bases to trimming and J lost 6 bases; unmatched junction nucleotides: 6. CDR3 nucleotides: TGTGCCAGCAGTGCAGCGACAGGGGTTCAGCCCCAGCATTTT. This encodes CASSAATGVQPQHF.

This clone came up a few times. The chain couples TRBV27 to TRBJ1-6; 9 nucleotides agree with TRBD1. With 0 bases clipped from V and 7 bases from J, the junction kept 4 bases outside the gene matches. Per the germline V gene, CDR1 is MNHEY and CDR2 is SMNVEV (reference sequence). This CDR3 spans 16 amino acids. The CDR3 sequence is CASSLSFGQGNSPLHF. The CDR3 DNA reads as TGTGCCAGCAGTTTATCATTTGGACAGGGGAATTCACCCCTCCACTTT.

V usage is TRBV7-3 and J usage is TRBJ2-2, with no clear D. V was cut by 2 bases and J by 1 base, with 5 bases left in between. Looked up from germline, CDR1 is SGHTA and CDR2 is FQGTGA. This CDR3 has 14 amino acids. The CDR3 here is CASSLYRNTGELFF. The CDR3 DNA is TGTGCCAGCAGCTTATACAGGAACACCGGGGAGCTGTTTTTT.

The CDR3 here is CAEDTGNTIYF. The CDR3, as DNA: TGTGCCGAGGACACTGGAAACACCATATATTTT. The chain is built from TRBV30 and TRBJ1-3; possible D gene TRBD1, 5 bases. The germline gives CDR1 GTSNPN, CDR2 SVGIG (reference sequence). Trimming stripped 8 bases from V and 2 bases from J, with 7 bases between. CDR3 length: 11 amino acids.